This TCR beta chain derives from a study of cytomegalovirus exposure and HLA in healthy donors. These donors, healthy bone marrow donors, were studied. In the PCR, 60 Vbeta and 13 Jbeta primers were used. Some clones are missing from TCRdb's copy, which holds only in-frame ones; the method was immunoSEQ multiplex PCR. The table lists around 200,000 clones, about 80% of them singletons. Germline V gene sequence: CDR1 SGHTA, CDR2 FQGTGA. Germline trimming cut 3 bases from V and 10 bases from J; bases unmatched to any gene: 6. The CDR3 is 13 amino acids. Study conclusions and caveats: Later on, a genetic analysis was performed. It linked a missense variant in DCLRE1C with V- and J-gene trimming of TCR beta. In vitro assays verified that three CMV-associated chains recognized CMV antigens specifically. The likely origin of a cluster of highly shared sequence variants was a sequencing artifact.

This clone was counted a few times. Its antigen is undetermined. V usage is TRBV7-3 and J usage is TRBJ1-1; 9 positions match TRBD1. The material sequenced was PBMCs. The origin of this receptor is a man in his thirties or forties in good health and CMV-seronegative. CDR3 DNA: TGTGCCAGCAGCTTGGGGACAGGGCCCGGAGCTTTCTTT. Amino acids: CASSLGTGPGAFF.